This paragraph covers one TCR beta chain sequence. Its recognized antigen is unknown. The record has no base qualities; no much larger clone is one base away. Whole blood was collected in K2EDTA tubes by collaborating institutions according to the institutions' own protocols. For TCRbeta analysis, collaborators shipped samples in one of three forms: frozen whole blood, isolated PBMCs, or DNA extracted from either of those sample types. The data were obtained in a study of blood T cell repertoires in COVID-19 (dated by TCRdb to 2018 to 2020). Turning to the overall study: The collaborator samples originated in the United States, Italy and Spain and spanned the acute and convalescent phases of COVID-19. Where available, HLA class I and class II types were obtained from metadata supplied by the sample provider rather than from assay-based typing. Samples came from the ongoing ImmuneRACE study (first 160 participants) plus 1,254 subjects from 6 global collaborators. The material from the prospective study consisted of cDNA or gDNA derived from T cells, B-cell-depleted T cells, or PBMCs. A freely available public database, intended as a resource for researchers studying the immune response to SARS-CoV-2, is where the repertoires were released. Subjects who had been exposed to COVID-19, were actively infected with it, or had recovered from it provided the deeply sampled blood TCRbeta repertoires that made up the dataset. Nearly every sample came with metadata listing a de-identified subject ID, COVID-19 status, age in years and sex.

What the research found in general, with its limitations: The amount of clinical and demographic metadata varied by source and participant and was provided uncurated.

The immunoSEQ Assay, a bias-controlled multiplex PCR, was used to amplify TCRbeta CDR3 regions from genomic DNA. On the study's bioinformatics: Within the assay, amplification of reference gene primers was used to estimate how many nucleated cells each sample contained. To quantify the absolute abundance of each unique TCRbeta CDR3 rearrangement, sequence reads were collapsed and filtered. Productive Simpson clonality was computed per sample as the square root of Simpson's diversity index over productive rearrangements. The source is immuneACCESS, and TCRdb retained only in-frame sequences with V and J called. Part of the clones is not carried over; for the studies checked, unresolved V genes explain less than half of this, and the remainder is unexplained. That table gives V, J and clone size, and the DNA gave D and trimming. The sample yields around 40,000 clones; around 87% were counted once. The ten largest clonotypes hold about 25% of the sample.

Via the germline V gene (reference sequence), CDR1 is LGHDT and CDR2 YNNKEL. Relative to germline, V is 0 bases shorter and J is 3 bases shorter, with 24 bases between their ends. The CDR3 sequence holds 20 residues, the cysteine and phenylalanine included. Only CDR3 DNA remains: 60 bases, in frame from the first base. The clonotype comes from a man over 45 with active or convalescent COVID-19. The rearranged chain carries TRBV3-1 (or the pseudogene TRBV3-2) and TRBJ1-3; perhaps TRBD1 is the D gene, with 5 bases matching. Sequencing was done on a sample of peripheral blood. The DNA is as follows: TGTGCCAGCAGCCAAGATGCTGCCCTTTCGTTTAGGGGCGGTGGAAACACCATATATTTT. This sequence encodes CASSQDAALSFRGGGNTIYF.